This T cell receptor (beta chain) was profiled in a study of blood T cell repertoires in COVID-19. On the study more broadly: In each case, the material was cDNA or gDNA derived from T cells, B-cell-depleted T cells, or PBMCs.

The CDR3 extends over 15 amino acids. The germline V and J ends were trimmed by 8 bases and 0 bases, with 16 bases remaining between them. CDR1 and CDR2 from the germline V gene are MNHEY and SVGAGI. A few counts support this clone. Original processing notes: Reference gene primer amplification gave nucleated cell count estimates. Generated by immunoSEQ multiplex PCR, the TCRdb table keeps only in-frame clones and is missing some. V and J calls and clone size are as listed in that table; D and trimming were resolved from the DNA. This table has fewer than 300,000 clones, more than 85% appearing once. The sequence was collected from a person aged 18-35 years with COVID-19, enrolled during active disease. The V gene is TRBV6-5, the J gene TRBJ1-2, with a tentative D call TRBD1 (6 bases). Sample: peripheral blood. The CDR3 here is CASGQQGGANYGYTF. CDR3 nucleotides: TGTGCCAGCGGACAGCAAGGGGGAGCTAACTATGGCTACACCTTC.